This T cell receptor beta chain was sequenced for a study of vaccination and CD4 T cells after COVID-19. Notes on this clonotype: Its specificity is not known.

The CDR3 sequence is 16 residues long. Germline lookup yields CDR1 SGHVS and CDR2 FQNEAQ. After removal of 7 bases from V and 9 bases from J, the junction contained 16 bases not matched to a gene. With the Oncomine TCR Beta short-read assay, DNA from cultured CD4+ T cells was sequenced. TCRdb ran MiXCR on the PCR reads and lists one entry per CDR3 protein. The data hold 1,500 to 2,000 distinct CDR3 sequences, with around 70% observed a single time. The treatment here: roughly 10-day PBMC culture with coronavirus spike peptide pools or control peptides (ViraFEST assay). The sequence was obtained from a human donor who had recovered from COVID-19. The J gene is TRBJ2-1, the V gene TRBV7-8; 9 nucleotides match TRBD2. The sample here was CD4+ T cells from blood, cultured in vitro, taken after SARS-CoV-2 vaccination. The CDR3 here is CASTRGSGGPVIEQFF. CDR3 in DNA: TGTGCCAGCACCCGGGGGAGCGGGGGGCCCGTTATTGAGCAGTTCTTC.